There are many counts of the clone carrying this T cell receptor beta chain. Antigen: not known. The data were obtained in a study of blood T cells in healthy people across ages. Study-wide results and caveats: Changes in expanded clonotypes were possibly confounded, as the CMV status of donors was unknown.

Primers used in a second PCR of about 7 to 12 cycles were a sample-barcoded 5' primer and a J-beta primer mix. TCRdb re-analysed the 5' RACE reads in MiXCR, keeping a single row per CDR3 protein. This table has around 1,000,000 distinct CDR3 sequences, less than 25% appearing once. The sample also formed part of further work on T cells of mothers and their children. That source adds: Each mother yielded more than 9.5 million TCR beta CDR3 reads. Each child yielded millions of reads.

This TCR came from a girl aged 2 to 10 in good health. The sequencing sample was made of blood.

Here the CDR3 DNA reads TGTGCCAGCAGCTTAGATCGAGCAGATACGCAGTATTTT. The encoded protein is CASSLDRADTQYF. The chain recombines TRBV11-2 with TRBJ2-3, with D unclear. The CDR3 is 13 amino acids. V shed 0 bases and J shed 4 bases, with 5 bases lying between them. The germline CDR1 and CDR2 sequences are SGHAT and FQNNGV.